This T cell receptor beta chain was recovered during a study of identical twins. This clonotype was found a few times. The antigen is unknown. Study-wide points: Part of the zero-insertion signal could reflect confounding by invariant MAIT and iNKT cells.

MiXCR was run by TCRdb on the 5' RACE reads, yielding one entry per CDR3 protein. The repertoire holds 450,000 or so distinct CDR3 sequences, approximately 25% seen once, with around 3% in the top ten. Healthy Caucasian donors formed the entire cohort. Germline CDR1 DFQATT, CDR2 SNEGSKA (reference sequence). The CDR3 is made up of 13 amino acids. With 3 bases removed from V and 0 bases from J, the gap between germline ends came to 7 bases. The sample was also linked to a second study, of T cells expressing NK-cell markers. As that report states: Just one sequenced donor of eight was HCMV-seronegative, while seven were seropositive. In a handful of donors, these clonotypes also led the CD3+CD56-NKG2C+ fraction.

V and J are TRBV20-1 and TRBJ2-3, with D possibly TRBD2 on 6 matching bases. Sequencing used CD4+ T cells sorted from blood. The sequence derives from a woman aged 18-29 years in good health. The CDR3 sequence is CSASRGSTDTQYF. The CDR3 nucleotides read TGCAGTGCTAGTCGGGGGAGCACAGATACGCAGTATTTT.